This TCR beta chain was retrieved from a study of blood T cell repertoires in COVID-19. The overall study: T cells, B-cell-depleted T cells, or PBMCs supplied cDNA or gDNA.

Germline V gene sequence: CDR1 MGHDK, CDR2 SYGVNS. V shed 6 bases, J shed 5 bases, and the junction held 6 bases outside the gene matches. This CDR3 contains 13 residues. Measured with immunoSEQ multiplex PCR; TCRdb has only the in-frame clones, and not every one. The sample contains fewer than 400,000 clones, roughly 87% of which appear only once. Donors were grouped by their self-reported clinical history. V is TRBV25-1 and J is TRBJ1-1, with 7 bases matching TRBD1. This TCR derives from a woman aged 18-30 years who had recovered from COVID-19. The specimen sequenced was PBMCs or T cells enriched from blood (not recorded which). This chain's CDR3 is CASSLTGLTEAFF. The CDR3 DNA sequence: TGTGCCAGCAGCCTGACAGGGCTAACTGAAGCTTTCTTT.